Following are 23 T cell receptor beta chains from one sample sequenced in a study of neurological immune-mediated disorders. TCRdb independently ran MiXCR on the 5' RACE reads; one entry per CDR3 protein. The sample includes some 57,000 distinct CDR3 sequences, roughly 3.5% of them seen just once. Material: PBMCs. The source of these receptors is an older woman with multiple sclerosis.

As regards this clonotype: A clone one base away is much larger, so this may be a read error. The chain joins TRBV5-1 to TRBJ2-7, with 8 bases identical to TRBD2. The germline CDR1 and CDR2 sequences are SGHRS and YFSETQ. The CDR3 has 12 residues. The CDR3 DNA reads TGCGCCAGCAGCTCCGGGGGGGACGAGAAGTACTTC. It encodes CASSSGGDEKYF.

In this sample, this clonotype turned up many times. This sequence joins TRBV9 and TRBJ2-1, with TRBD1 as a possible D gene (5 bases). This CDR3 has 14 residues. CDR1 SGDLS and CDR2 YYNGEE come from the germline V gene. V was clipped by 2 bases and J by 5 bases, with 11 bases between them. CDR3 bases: TGTGCCAGCAGCGTTCAGGGTGCGGACAATGAGCAGTTCTTC. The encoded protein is CASSVQGADNEQFF.

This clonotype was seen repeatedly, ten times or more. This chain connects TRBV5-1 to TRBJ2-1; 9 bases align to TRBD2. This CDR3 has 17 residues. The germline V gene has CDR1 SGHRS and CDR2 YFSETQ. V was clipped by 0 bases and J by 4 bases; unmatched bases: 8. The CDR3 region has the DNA TGCGCCAGCAGCTTGGGAGCTAGCGGGGCAAAATACAATGAGCAGTTCTTC. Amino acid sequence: CASSLGASGAKYNEQFF.

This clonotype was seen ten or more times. The DNA of the CDR3 is TGTGCCAGCAGTATGAGTGGACAGGGAAGTCAGCCCCAGCATTTT. As protein: CASSMSGQGSQPQHF. The chain carries TRBV12-3 or TRBV12-4 and TRBJ1-5, with 8 bases matching TRBD1. Unmatched junction bases numbered 9, after V lost 5 bases and J lost 6 bases. CDR3 length: 15 amino acids.

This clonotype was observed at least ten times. The CDR3 nucleotides are TGTGCCAGCAGTTCCGAGGGGACAGGGTATGGCTACACCTTC. Amino acids: CASSSEGTGYGYTF. The chain uses TRBV28 and TRBJ1-2, with 9 bases matching TRBD1. Trimming took 4 bases from V and 5 from J; bases not matched to a gene: 5. This CDR3 has 14 residues. From germline, CDR1 is MDHEN and CDR2 SYDVKM.

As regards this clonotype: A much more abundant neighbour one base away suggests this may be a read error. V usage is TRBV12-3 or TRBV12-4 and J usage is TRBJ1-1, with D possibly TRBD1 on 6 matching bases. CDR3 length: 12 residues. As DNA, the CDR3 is TGTGACAGCAGAACCCTACAGGGTAGAGCTTTCTTT. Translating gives CDSRTLQGRAFF.

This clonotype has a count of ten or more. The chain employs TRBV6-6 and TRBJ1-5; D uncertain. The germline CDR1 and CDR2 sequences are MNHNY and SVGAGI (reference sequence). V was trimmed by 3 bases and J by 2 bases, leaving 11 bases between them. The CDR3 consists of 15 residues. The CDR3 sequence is CASSYRVVGNQPQHF. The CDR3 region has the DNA TGTGCCAGCAGTTATAGGGTCGTGGGCAATCAGCCCCAGCATTTT.

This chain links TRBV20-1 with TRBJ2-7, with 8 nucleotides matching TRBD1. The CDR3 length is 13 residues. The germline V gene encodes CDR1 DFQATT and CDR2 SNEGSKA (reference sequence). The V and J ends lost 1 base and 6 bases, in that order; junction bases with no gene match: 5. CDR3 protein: CSARAQGASEQYF. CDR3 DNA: TGCAGTGCTAGAGCGCAGGGGGCCAGCGAGCAGTACTTC.

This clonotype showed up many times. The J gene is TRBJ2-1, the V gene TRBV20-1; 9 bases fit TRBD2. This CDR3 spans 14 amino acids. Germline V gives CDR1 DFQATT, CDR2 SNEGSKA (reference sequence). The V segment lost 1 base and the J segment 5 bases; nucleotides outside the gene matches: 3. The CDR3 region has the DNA TGCAGTGCTAGAGCTAGCGGGAAGAACAATGAGCAGTTCTTC. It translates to CSARASGKNNEQFF.

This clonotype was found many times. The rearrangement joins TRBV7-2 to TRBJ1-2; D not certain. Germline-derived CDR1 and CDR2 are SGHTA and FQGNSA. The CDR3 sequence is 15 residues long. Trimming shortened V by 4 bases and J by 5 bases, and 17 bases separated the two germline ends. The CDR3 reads CASSSPEGGYYGYTF. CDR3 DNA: TGTGCCAGCAGCTCCCCGGAGGGAGGGTATTATGGCTACACCTTC.

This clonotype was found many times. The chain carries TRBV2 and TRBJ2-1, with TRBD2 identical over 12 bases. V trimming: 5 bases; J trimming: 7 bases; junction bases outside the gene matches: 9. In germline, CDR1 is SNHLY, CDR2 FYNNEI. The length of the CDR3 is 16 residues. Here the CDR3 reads CASSPASSGRVNEQFF. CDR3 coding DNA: TGTGCCAGCAGTCCTGCCTCTAGCGGGAGGGTAAATGAGCAGTTCTTC.

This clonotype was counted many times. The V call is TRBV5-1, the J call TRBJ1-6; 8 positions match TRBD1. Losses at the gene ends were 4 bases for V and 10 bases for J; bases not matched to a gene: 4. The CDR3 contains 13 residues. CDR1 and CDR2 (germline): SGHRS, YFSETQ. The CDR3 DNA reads TGCGCCAGCAGCACAGGGGGGACGTCACCCCTCCACTTT. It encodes CASSTGGTSPLHF.

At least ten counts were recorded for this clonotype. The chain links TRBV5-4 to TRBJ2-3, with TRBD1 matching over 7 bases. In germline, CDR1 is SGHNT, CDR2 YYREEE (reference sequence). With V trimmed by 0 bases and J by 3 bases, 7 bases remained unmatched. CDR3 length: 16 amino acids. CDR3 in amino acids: CASSLEGALGTDTQYF. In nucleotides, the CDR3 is TGTGCCAGCAGCTTGGAGGGGGCGCTGGGGACAGATACGCAGTATTTT.

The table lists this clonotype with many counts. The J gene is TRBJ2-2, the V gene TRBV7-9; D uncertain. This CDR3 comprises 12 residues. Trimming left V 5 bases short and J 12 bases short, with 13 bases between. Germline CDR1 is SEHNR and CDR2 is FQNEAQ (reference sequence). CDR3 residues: CASSVIGTQLFF. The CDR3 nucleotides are TGTGCCAGCAGCGTAATTGGAACTCAGCTGTTTTTT.

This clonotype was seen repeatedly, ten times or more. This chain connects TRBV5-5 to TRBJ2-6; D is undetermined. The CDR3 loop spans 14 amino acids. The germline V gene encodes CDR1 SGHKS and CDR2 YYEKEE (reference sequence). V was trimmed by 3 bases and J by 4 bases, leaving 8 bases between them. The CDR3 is CASSSPLGANVLTF. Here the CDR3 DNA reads TGTGCCAGCAGCTCCCCCTTGGGGGCCAACGTCCTGACTTTC.

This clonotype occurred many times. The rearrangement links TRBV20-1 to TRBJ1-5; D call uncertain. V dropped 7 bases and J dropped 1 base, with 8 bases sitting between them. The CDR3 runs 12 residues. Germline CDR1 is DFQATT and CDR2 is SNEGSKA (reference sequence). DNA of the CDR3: TGCAGTGGAGGGCGGAGCAATCAGCCCCAGCATTTT. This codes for CSGGRSNQPQHF.

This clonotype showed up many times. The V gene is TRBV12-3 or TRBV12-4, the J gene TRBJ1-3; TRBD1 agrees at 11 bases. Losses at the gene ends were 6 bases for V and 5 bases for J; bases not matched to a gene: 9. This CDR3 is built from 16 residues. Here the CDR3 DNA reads TGTGCCAGCAGAAGGACAGGGGGCATATCGAGAAACACCATATATTTT. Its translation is CASRRTGGISRNTIYF.

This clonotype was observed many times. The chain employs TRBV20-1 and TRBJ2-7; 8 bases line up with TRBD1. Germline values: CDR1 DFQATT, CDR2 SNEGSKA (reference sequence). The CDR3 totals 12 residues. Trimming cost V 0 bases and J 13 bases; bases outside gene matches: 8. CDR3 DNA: TGCAGTGCTAGAGATGGAACAGGGGGAAATTACTTC. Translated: CSARDGTGGNYF.

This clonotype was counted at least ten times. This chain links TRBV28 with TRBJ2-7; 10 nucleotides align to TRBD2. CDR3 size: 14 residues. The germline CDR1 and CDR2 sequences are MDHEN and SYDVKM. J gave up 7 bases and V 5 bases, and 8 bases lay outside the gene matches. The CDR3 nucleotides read TGTGCCAGCAGTATTCCGGGACTAGCGCGTGAGCAGTACTTC. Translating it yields CASSIPGLAREQYF.

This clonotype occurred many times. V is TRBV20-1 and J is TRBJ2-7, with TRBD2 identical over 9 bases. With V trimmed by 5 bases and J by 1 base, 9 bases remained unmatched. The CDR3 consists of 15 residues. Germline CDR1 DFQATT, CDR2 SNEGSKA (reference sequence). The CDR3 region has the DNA TGCAGTGCTGGACACAGCGGGAGGCTTTCCTACGAGCAGTACTTC. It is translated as CSAGHSGRLSYEQYF.

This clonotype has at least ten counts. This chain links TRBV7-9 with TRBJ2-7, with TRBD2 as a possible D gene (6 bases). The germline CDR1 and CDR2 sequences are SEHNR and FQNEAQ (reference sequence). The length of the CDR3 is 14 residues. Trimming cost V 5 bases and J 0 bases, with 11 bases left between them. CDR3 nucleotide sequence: TGTGCCAGCAGCCCCCGGGGGACCTCCTACGAGCAGTACTTC. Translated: CASSPRGTSYEQYF.

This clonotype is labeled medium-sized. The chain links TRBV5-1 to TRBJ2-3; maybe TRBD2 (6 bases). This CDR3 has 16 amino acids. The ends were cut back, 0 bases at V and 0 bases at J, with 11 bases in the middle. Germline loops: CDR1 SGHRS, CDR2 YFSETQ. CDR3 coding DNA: TGCGCCAGCAGCTTGGTTAACGCGGGAAGCACAGATACGCAGTATTTT. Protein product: CASSLVNAGSTDTQYF.

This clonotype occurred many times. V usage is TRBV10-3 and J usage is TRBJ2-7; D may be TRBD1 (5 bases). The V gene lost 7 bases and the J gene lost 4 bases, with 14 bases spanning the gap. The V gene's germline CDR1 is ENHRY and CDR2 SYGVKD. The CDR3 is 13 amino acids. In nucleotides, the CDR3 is TGTGCCATCAATGAAGACAGTAGATACGAGCAGTACTTC. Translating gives CAINEDSRYEQYF.